These T cell receptor beta chains were read from a single sample in a study of blood T cell repertoires in COVID-19. Sequencing was performed with immunoSEQ multiplex PCR; in TCRdb, only in-frame clones are kept and a portion is missing. The data show about 180,000 clones, approximately 80% seen once. Sequencing used PBMCs or T cells enriched from blood (not recorded which). The receptors derive from a man in his sixties who had been exposed to COVID-19. Each CDR3 is given with its conserved first and last residue. The D gene is left open where the match is weak. The size field is filled for only some rows; it gives once, few, many or a size class.

>TRBJ2-1|NA|TRBD1|TRBV19
TGTGCCAGTAGTATGGGTACTCGGACAGGGGGCGAGGACAATGAGCAGTTCTTC
CASSMGTRTGGEDNEQFF
>TRBJ2-1|NA|TRBD2|TRBV30
TGTGCCTGGGGTCACACGGGGGCGGGAGGGTCCTACAATGAGCAGTTCTTC
CAWGHTGAGGSYNEQFF
>TRBJ2-1|NA|TRBD2|TRBV6-2/TRBV6-3
TGTGCCAGCGGCCCCGATAGCGGGAGCTCCTACAATGAGCAGTTCTTC
CASGPDSGSSYNEQFF
>TRBJ2-3|NA|NA|TRBV27
TGTGCCAGCAGTTTATTTTATAGCACAGATACGCAGTATTTT
CASSLFYSTDTQYF
>TRBJ2-7|NA|NA|TRBV25-1
TGTGCCAGCAGTGGGGGCCTCTACGAGCAGTACTTC
CASSGGLYEQYF
>TRBJ1-1|NA|NA|TRBV7-9
TGTGCCAGCAGCTTCTACAGGAACACTGAAGCTTTCTTT
CASSFYRNTEAFF
>TRBJ1-1|NA|NA|TRBV6-4
TGTGCCAGCAGTGTGGCGGGGAACACTGAAGCTTTCTTT
CASSVAGNTEAFF
>TRBJ2-5|NA|NA|TRBV7-3
TGTGCCAGCAGCTTAATGGGAGCGGAGGGGGAGACCCAGTACTTC
CASSLMGAEGETQYF
>TRBJ2-1|NA|NA|TRBV10-3
TGTGCCATCAGTGGGGGAGAAGCTGAGCAGTTCTTC
CAISGGEAEQFF
>TRBJ2-7|NA|TRBD2|TRBV6-2/TRBV6-3
TGTGCCAGCAGTTACGGGCTAGCGGGAGGCGAGCAGTACTTC
CASSYGLAGGEQYF
>TRBJ2-7|NA|NA|TRBV28
TGTGCCAGCAGTTTGTTTGGGGCCCCCTACGAGCAGTACTTC
CASSLFGAPYEQYF
>TRBJ2-5|once|TRBD2|TRBV19
TGTGCCAGTAGTATGGGGACTAGCCCCCCGCTACAAGAGACCCAGTACTTC
CASSMGTSPPLQETQYF
>TRBJ2-1|NA|NA|TRBV5-1
TGCGCCAGCAGCTTGGGTGGTGGCCCGATCAATGAGCAGTTCTTC
CASSLGGGPINEQFF